This T cell receptor beta chain comes out of a study of early T cells in non-severe SARS-CoV-2 infection. About the study: Whole-blood bulk RNA, unsorted, was sequenced, and chains were unpaired. The study, taken as a whole, reports: Using VDJdb, the matching emphasized anti-spike CD8 responses while missing private and CD4 specificities.

Worth noting for this clonotype: Its antigen is not identified. A read error may be the cause here, since a much bigger clone is one base away.

The CDR3 consists of 14 residues. Germline loops: CDR1 SGHTA, CDR2 FQGTGA. Trimming shortened V by 3 bases and J by 5 bases, and 12 bases separated the two germline ends. The library protocol tagged individual cDNA molecules with unique molecular identifiers. One entry per CDR3 protein, called by TCRdb with MiXCR from the 5' RACE reads. The sample consists of 55,000 to 70,000 distinct CDR3 sequences, around 12% of them appearing once. The specimen was whole blood. The clonotype originates from an adult who was a healthcare worker with PCR-confirmed SARS-CoV-2 infection or an uninfected control (not recorded which). The gene calls are TRBV7-3 and TRBJ2-3; possibly TRBD2 for D (6 bases). DNA of the CDR3: TGTGCCAGCAGCTTTTCCTGGAGGGGAGATACGCAGTATTTT. This encodes CASSFSWRGDTQYF.